This T cell receptor beta chain was sequenced for a study of identical twins. Whole-study results and caveats: Out-of-frame sharing of TCR alpha in monozygotic twins was underestimated by models. Out-of-frame alpha sequences common to twins exhibited a surplus of low generation probability. Out-of-frame beta sequences exhibited a weaker degree of excess twin sharing. Analyses based on zero insertions could be partly confounded by invariant MAIT and iNKT cells.

In TCRdb, the 5' RACE reads were re-called with MiXCR into one record per CDR3 protein. The sample holds approximately 600,000 distinct CDR3 sequences, roughly 7.2% seen once. This clonotype was seen ten or more times. Antigen: not known. V was clipped by 2 bases and J by 7 bases, with 13 bases between them. There are 14 residues in the CDR3. Germline V gives CDR1 LGHDT, CDR2 YNNKEL (reference sequence). A further study also used this sample, focusing on yellow fever vaccine responses in identical twins.

The TCR originated in a woman aged 18-29 years in good health. The gene calls are TRBV3-1 and TRBJ2-3; no definite D call. Sequences were obtained from PBMCs. The chain's CDR3 is CASSQTSSDYTQYF. The CDR3 coding sequence is TGTGCCAGCAGCCAAACATCCAGCGACTATACGCAGTATTTT.